The source of this T cell receptor beta chain is a study of CD8 T cells in ankylosing spondylitis. General study findings and limits: Typical of ankylosing spondylitis blood, it appeared, was a TCR beta motif of under 10 highly homologous variants.

By quantitative 5'-RACE with molecular barcodes, the TCR beta libraries were made. TCRdb redid the calling of the 5' RACE reads with MiXCR, one entry per CDR3 protein. Among about 340,000 distinct CDR3 sequences listed, under 15% were seen once. Germline V CDR1 and CDR2: ENHRY, SYGVKD. Between the trimmed V and J ends, which lost 11 bases and 1 base, there was a span of 11 bases. The CDR3 is made up of 12 amino acids. About this clonotype itself: Its antigen is as yet unknown.

This receptor was identified in a male donor with ankylosing spondylitis or in good health (not recorded which). The source material was blood, either unsorted or a sorted T cell fraction (not recorded which). The chain carries TRBV10-3 and TRBJ1-2, with D unclear. This CDR3 reads CACGGFNYGYTF. In nucleotides, the CDR3 is TGTGCCTGTGGAGGATTTAACTATGGCTACACCTTC.